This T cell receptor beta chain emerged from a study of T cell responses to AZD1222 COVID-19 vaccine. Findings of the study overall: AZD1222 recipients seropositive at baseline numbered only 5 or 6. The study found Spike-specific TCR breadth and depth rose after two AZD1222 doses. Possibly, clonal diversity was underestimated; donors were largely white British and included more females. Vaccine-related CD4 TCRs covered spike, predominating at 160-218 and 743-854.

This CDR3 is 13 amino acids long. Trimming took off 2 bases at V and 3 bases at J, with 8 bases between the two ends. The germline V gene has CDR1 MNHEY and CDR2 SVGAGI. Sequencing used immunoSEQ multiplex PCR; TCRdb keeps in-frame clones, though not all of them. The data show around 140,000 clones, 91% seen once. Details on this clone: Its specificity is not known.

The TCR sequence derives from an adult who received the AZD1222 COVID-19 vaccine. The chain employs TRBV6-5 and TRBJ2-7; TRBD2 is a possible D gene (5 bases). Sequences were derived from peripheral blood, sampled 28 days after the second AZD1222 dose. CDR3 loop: CASSYSAGYEQYV. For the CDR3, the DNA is TGTGCCAGCAGTTACAGCGCGGGCTACGAGCAGTACGTC.